The clone carrying this TCR beta chain was detected a few times. Its antigen remains unidentified. The germline gene is not matched at one end of the junction; a read error may be the cause. This entry is derived from a study of post-analysis software for immune sequencing data. In the study overall: The study covered relapsing-remitting, secondary progressive and progressive-relapsing courses of multiple sclerosis.

The library was made from cDNA and included unique molecular identifiers. A population of about 0.95 to 10 million T cells gave rise to roughly 500,000 cDNA molecules. MiXCR, run by TCRdb on the PCR reads, gives a single entry per CDR3 protein. Here the sample spans some 690,000 distinct CDR3 sequences, 55% to 60% being singletons. Germline values: CDR1 SGHRS, CDR2 YFSETQ. This CDR3 has 15 residues. Study-level points and caveats: In patients, TRBV5-6, TRBV5-1 and TRBV20-1 belonged to five TRBV segments found more frequently than in controls. In multiple sclerosis, normalized Chao1 diversity was significantly below that of controls.

V is TRBV5-1 and J is TRBJ2-1; tentatively, D is TRBD1 (5 bases). Sequencing input: blood. This TCR was recovered from a girl aged 2 to 9 with multiple sclerosis. Here the CDR3 reads CASRQDVSSYNEQFF. Here the CDR3 DNA reads TGCGCCAGCAGACAGGACGTAAGCTCCTACAATGAGCAGTTCTTT. The variable domain in full, completed from reference TRBV5-1 and TRBJ2-1, reads KAGVTQTPRYLIKTRGQQVTLSCSPISGHRSVSWYQQTPGQGLQFLFEYFSETQRNKGNFPGRFSGRQFSNSRSEMNVSTLELGDSALYLCASRQDVSSYNEQFFGPGTRLTVL.